The 4 T cell receptor beta chains reported below all come from one sample, sequenced in a study of T cells in Graves' hyperthyroidism and ophthalmopathy. RNA transcripts gave rise to amplified TCR beta CDR3 regions. Researchers ran a first-round RT-PCR on the TCR CDR3 using the HTBI primer set. TCRdb redid the calling of the multiplex PCR reads with MiXCR, one entry per CDR3 protein. Found here are some 600,000 distinct CDR3 sequences, more than 11% of them singletons; the top ten hold 5.8%. Material: blood. These receptors came from a woman aged 25 to 39 with Graves' hyperthyroidism that later progressed to Graves' ophthalmopathy.

The V call is TRBV4-1, the J call TRBJ2-7; TRBD1 or TRBD2 may be the D gene (5 bases each). Per the germline V gene, CDR1 is MGHRA and CDR2 is YSYEKL. The CDR3 runs to 19 residues. Trimming stripped 0 bases from V and 2 bases from J, with 23 bases between. The CDR3, as DNA: TGCGCCAGCAGCCAAGAGAGAACCGATTGGGACGCCAGCCCCTACGAGCAGTACTTC. Amino acids: CASSQERTDWDASPYEQYF.

This clonotype has at least ten counts. The CDR3 region has the DNA TGTGCCAGCAGCTCCCAGTCGGGGGGCACTGAAGCTTTCTTT. The encoded protein is CASSSQSGGTEAFF. This chain uses TRBV7-2 with TRBJ1-1, with D possibly being TRBD1 (5 bases). CDR3 size: 14 residues. The ends were cut back, 4 bases at V and 4 bases at J, with 13 bases in the middle. CDR1 and CDR2 (germline): SGHTA, FQGNSA.

This clonotype occurred many times. The chain joins TRBV6-1 to TRBJ2-7, with TRBD1 identical over 7 bases. The CDR3 extends over 13 amino acids. The V gene's germline CDR1 is MNHNS and CDR2 SASEGT. The V and J ends lost 11 bases and 1 base, in that order; junction bases with no gene match: 8. The DNA of the CDR3 is TGTGCCTCCAAACAGGGGTTTTCCTACGAGCAGTACTTC. This codes for CASKQGFSYEQYF.

The table lists this clonotype with many counts. This chain connects TRBV20-1 to TRBJ2-1; weak D call: TRBD1 (5 bases). The CDR3 totals 15 residues. V was trimmed by 2 bases and J by 2 bases, leaving 13 bases between them. From germline, CDR1 is DFQATT and CDR2 SNEGSKA (reference sequence). The CDR3 region has the DNA TGCAGTGCTAGATCCGCGACAGATACCTACAATGAGCAGTTCTTC. Encoded protein: CSARSATDTYNEQFF.